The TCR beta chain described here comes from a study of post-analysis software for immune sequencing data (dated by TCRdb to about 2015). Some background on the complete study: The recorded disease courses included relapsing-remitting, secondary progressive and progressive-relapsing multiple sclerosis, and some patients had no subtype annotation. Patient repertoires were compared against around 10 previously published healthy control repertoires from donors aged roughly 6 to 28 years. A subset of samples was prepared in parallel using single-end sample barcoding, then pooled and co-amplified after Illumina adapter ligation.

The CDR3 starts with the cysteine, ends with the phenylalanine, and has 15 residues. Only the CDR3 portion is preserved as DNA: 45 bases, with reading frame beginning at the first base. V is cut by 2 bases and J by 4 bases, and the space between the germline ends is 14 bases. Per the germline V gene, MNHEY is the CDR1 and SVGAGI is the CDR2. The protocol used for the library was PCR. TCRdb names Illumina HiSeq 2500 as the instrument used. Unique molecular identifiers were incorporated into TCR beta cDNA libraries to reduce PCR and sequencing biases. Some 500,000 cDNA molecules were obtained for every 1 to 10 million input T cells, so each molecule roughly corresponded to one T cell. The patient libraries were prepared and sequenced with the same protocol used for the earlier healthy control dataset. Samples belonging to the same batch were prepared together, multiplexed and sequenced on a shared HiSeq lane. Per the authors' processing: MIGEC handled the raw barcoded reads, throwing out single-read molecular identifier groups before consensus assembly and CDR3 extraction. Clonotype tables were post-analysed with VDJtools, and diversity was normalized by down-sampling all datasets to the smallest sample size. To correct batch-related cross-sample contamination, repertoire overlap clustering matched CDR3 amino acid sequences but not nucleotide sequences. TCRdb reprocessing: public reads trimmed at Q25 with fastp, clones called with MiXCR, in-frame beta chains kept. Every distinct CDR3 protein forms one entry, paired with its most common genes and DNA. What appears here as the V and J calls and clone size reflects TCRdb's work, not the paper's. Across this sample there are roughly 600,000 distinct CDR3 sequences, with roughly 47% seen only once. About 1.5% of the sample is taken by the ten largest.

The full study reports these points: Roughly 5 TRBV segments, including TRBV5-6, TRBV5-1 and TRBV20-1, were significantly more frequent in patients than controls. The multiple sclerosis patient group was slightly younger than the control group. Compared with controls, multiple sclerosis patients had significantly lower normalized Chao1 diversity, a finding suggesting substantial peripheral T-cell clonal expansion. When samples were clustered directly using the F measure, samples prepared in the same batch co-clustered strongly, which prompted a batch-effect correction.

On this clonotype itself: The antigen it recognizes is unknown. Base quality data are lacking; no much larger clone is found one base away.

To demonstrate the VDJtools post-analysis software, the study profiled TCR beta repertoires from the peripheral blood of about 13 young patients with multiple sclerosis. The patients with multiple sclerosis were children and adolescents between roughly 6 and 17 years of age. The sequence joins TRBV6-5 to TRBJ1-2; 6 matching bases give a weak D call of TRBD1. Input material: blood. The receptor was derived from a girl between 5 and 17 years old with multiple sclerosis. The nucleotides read TGTGCCAGCAGTTACGCCCCAGGGGCGGGCTATGGCTACACCTTC. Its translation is CASSYAPGAGYGYTF.